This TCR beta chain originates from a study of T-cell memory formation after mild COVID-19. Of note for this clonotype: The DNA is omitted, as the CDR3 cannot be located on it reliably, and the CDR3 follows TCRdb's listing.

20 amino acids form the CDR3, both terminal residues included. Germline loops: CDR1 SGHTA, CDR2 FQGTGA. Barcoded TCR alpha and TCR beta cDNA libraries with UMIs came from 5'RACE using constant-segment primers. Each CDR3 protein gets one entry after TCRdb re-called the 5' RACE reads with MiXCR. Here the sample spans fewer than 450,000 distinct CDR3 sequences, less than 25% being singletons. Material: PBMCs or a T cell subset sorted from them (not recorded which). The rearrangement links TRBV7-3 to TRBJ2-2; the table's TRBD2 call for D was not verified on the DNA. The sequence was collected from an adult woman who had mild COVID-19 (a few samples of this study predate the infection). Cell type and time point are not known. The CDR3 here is CASRPLLAGVFWRTPGSCFF.